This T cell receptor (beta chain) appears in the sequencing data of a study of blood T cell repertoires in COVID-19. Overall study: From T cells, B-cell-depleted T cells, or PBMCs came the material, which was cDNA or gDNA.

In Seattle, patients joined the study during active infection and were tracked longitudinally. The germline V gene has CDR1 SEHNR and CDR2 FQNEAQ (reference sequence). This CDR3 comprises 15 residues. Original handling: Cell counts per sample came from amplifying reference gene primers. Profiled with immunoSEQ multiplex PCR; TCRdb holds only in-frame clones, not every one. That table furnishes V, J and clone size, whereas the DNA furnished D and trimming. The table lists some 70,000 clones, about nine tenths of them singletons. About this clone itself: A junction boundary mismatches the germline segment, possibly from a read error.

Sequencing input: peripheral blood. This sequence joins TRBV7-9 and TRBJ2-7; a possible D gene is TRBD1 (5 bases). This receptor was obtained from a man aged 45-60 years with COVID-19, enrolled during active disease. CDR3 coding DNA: TGTGCCAGCACCAAAACCCGGACAACCTCCTCCGAGCAGTACTTC. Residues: CASTKTRTTSSEQYF.